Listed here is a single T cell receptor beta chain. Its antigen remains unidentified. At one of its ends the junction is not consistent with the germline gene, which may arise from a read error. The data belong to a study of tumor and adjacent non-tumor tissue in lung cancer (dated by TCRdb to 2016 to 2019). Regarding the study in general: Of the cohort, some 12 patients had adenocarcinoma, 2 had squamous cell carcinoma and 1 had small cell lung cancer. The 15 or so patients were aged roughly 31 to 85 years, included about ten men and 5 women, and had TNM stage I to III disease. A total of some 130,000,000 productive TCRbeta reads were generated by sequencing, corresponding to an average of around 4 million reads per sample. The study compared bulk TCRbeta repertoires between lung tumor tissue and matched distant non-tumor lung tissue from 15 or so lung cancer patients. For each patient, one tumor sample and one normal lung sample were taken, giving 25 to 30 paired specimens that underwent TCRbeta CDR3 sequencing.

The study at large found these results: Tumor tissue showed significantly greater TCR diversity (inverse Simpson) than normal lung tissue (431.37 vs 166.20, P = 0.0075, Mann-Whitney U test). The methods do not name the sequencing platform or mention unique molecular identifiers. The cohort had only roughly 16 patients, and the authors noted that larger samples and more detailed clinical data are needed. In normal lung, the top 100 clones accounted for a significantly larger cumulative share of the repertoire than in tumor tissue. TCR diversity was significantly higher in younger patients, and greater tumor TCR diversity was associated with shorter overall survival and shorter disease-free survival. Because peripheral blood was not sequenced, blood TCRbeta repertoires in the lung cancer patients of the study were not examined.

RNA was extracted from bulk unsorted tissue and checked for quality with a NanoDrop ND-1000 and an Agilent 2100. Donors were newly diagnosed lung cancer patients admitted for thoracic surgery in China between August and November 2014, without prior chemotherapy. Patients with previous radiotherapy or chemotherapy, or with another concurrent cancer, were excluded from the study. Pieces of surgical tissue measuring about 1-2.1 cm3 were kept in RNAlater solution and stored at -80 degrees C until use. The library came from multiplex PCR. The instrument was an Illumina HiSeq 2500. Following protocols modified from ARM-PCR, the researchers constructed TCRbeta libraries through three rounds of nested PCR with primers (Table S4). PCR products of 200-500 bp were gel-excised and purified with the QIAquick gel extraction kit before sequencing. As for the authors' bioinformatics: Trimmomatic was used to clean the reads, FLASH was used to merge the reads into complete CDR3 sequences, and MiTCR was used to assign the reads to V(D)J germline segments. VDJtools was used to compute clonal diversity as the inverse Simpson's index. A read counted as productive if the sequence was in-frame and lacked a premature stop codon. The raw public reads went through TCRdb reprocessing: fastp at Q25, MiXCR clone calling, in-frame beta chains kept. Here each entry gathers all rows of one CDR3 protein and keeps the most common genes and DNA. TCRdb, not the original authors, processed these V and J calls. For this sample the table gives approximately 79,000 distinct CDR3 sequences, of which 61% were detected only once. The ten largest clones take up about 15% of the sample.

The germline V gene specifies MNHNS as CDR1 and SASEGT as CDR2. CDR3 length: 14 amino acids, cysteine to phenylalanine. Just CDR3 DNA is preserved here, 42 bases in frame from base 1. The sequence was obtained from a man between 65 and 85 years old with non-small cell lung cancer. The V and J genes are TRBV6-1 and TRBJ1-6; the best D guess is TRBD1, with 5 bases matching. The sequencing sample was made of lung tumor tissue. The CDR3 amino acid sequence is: CASSGHGDNSPIHF. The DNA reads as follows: TGTGCCAGCAGCGGACATGGGGATAATTCACCCATCCACTTT.